The 12 T cell receptor beta chains given below trace back to one sample, sequenced in a study of response to subunit inactivated influenza vaccine. MiXCR, applied by TCRdb to the RT-PCR reads, yields one record per CDR3 protein. The table shows over 400,000 distinct CDR3 sequences, with about a tenth occurring only once. Sequenced here: PBMCs from blood, sampled about 40 days after vaccination. The receptors stem from a man aged 45-65 years who received an inactivated influenza vaccine.

This clonotype was seen only a few times. The chain carries TRBV5-1 and TRBJ1-2; D is unclear. Germline CDR1 is SGHRS and CDR2 is YFSETQ. Trimming shortened V by 0 bases and J by 4 bases, and 7 bases separated the two germline ends. The CDR3 consists of 13 residues. CDR3 sequence: CASSLEGSYGYTF. Here the CDR3 DNA reads TGCGCCAGCAGCTTGGAGGGTTCCTATGGCTACACCTTC.

This clonotype was seen at least ten times. This chain joins TRBV18 and TRBJ2-2, with TRBD2 as a possible D gene (6 bases). This CDR3 has 15 residues. V was trimmed by 2 bases and J by 2 bases, leaving 9 bases between them. Germline assignment: CDR1 KGHSH and CDR2 LQKENI. CDR3: CASSPNSGNTGELFF. CDR3 coding DNA: TGTGCCAGCTCACCAAATAGCGGAAACACCGGGGAGCTGTTTTTT.

This clonotype was found many times. J is TRBJ2-3 and V is TRBV11-2; D is unresolved. Germline V CDR1 and CDR2: SGHAT, FQNNGV. This CDR3 has 16 amino acids. Trimming cost V 1 base and J 2 bases, with 13 bases left between them. The CDR3 sequence is CASSLGAQRTTDTQYF. The CDR3 DNA follows: TGTGCCAGCAGCTTAGGCGCCCAGAGGACCACAGATACGCAGTATTTT. Full variable domain (missing parts from reference TRBV11-2 and TRBJ2-3): EAGVAQSPRYKIIEKRQSVAFWCNPISGHATLYWYQQILGQGPKLLIQFQNNGVVDDSQLPKDRFSAERLKGVDSTLKIQPAKLEDSAVYLCASSLGAQRTTDTQYFGPGTRLTVL.

V and J are TRBV7-2 and TRBJ2-7; D uncertain. The germline CDR1 and CDR2 sequences are SGHTA and FQGNSA. The CDR3 has 15 residues. V was cut by 4 bases and J by 0 bases, with 13 bases left in between. The CDR3 reads CASSSHWRSSYEQYF. For the CDR3, the DNA is TGTGCCAGCAGCTCGCACTGGCGGAGCTCCTACGAGCAGTACTTC.

This clonotype was observed a few times. This chain connects TRBV20-1 to TRBJ1-5; no clear D. V gave up 6 bases and J gave up 1 base, with 19 bases separating them. CDR1 DFQATT and CDR2 SNEGSKA come from the germline V gene (reference sequence). The CDR3 runs 16 residues. CDR3 sequence: CSAPKDSLGSNQPQHF. The CDR3 nucleotides read TGCAGTGCCCCTAAAGACTCCCTCGGCAGCAATCAGCCCCAGCATTTT.

V is TRBV7-2 and J is TRBJ2-2; D ambiguous. The length of the CDR3 is 14 residues. Per the germline V gene, CDR1 is SGHTA and CDR2 is FQGNSA. The V end was cut by 0 bases, the J end by 8 bases, with 10 bases between. In nucleotides, the CDR3 is TGTGCCAGCAGCTTAGCGTTTACACAGGGGGAGCTGTTTTTT. Amino acids: CASSLAFTQGELFF.

This clonotype turned up a few times. The chain is built from TRBV6-1 and TRBJ1-1, with 8 nucleotides matching TRBD1. V shed 6 bases and J 1 base; nucleotides not matched to a gene: 10. Germline CDR1 reads MNHNS; CDR2 reads SASEGT. The CDR3 consists of 16 residues. The CDR3 DNA reads TGTGCCAGCAGCCCAGTTGGTGGGACAGGGAACACTGAAGCTTTCTTT. Its translation: CASSPVGGTGNTEAFF.

This clonotype was counted only a few times. The V gene is TRBV2, the J gene TRBJ2-2, with 10 bases fitting TRBD2. The germline V gene encodes CDR1 SNHLY and CDR2 FYNNEI. V trimming: 6 bases; J trimming: 2 bases; junction bases outside the gene matches: 6. The CDR3 loop spans 16 amino acids. This CDR3 reads CASREPSGGNTGELFF. Written as DNA, the CDR3 is TGTGCCAGCAGGGAACCTAGCGGGGGAAACACCGGGGAGCTGTTTTTT.

This clonotype occurred many times. V and J are TRBV5-1 and TRBJ2-7; D unresolved. CDR1 and CDR2 (germline): SGHRS, YFSETQ. V dropped 0 bases and J dropped 11 bases, with 9 bases sitting between them. This CDR3 has 11 residues. The CDR3 DNA is TGCGCCAGCAGCTTGGGGTCATACGAGTACTTC. This sequence encodes CASSLGSYEYF.

The chain links TRBV7-2 to TRBJ2-1; tentative D call: TRBD2 (6 bases). Trimming shortened V by 2 bases and J by 4 bases, and 18 bases separated the two germline ends. This CDR3 is 17 amino acids long. Germline assignment: CDR1 SGHTA and CDR2 FQGNSA. The DNA for the CDR3 is TGTGCCAGCAGCTTATTGGTCCCGGGACTCCGGTACAATGAGCAGTTCTTC. Amino acids: CASSLLVPGLRYNEQFF.

The chain combines TRBV5-1 with TRBJ1-5, with D uncertain. The CDR3 extends over 15 amino acids. Germline CDR1 and CDR2: SGHRS and YFSETQ. V lost 4 bases, J lost 7 bases, and 18 bases lay in between. The CDR3 nucleotides read TGCGCCAGCAGCCCGGGGATAGGGTCGGGACAGCCCCAGCATTTT. This codes for CASSPGIGSGQPQHF.

This clonotype has a handful of counts. The chain employs TRBV7-2 and TRBJ1-1; D not certain. This CDR3 is built from 16 residues. Germline CDR1 is SGHTA and CDR2 is FQGNSA. The V and J ends lost 1 base and 0 bases respectively, with 12 bases between them. CDR3 DNA: TGTGCCAGCAGCTTAGACGGGGTTCGGATGAACACTGAAGCTTTCTTT. Its translation is CASSLDGVRMNTEAFF.